This entry lists 5 T cell receptor beta chains sequenced from one sample in a study of TIL therapy for anti-PD-1-resistant metastatic lung cancer. Sequencing used immunoSEQ v3. Libraries were prepared by immunoSEQ multiplex PCR; TCRdb keeps only in-frame clonotypes and omits some of them. This sample yields 50,000 to 60,000 clones, of which just over 70% are seen a single time; roughly 5.6% belongs to the top ten. Documented time point: pre-treatment sample, taken before nivolumab and TIL therapy. The tumor samples were excised metastases, mostly pleural nodules or supraclavicular lymph nodes. The material sequenced was tumor tissue, taken at baseline. The receptor set was obtained from a person aged 25 to 80 with non-small cell lung cancer.

V gene TRBV7-2 combines with J gene TRBJ2-3, with D unclear. Trimming left V 3 bases short and J 4 bases short, with 5 bases between. This CDR3 contains 12 residues. From germline, CDR1 is SGHTA and CDR2 FQGNSA. As DNA, the CDR3 is TGTGCCAGCAGCTTGCCGTCAGATACGCAGTATTTT. As protein: CASSLPSDTQYF.

The chain carries TRBV19 and TRBJ2-2, with no clear D. Germline V gives CDR1 LNHDA, CDR2 SQIVND (reference sequence). CDR3 size: 13 residues. V lost 7 bases to trimming and J lost 6 bases, with 12 bases between them. The CDR3, as DNA: TGTGCCAGTACTTTGGTGAAGGCCGGGGAGCTGTTTTTT. It encodes CASTLVKAGELFF. The variable domain in full, completed from reference TRBV19 and TRBJ2-2, reads DGGITQSPKYLFRKEGQNVTLSCEQNLNHDAMYWYRQDPGQGLRLIYYSQIVNDFQKGDIAEGYSVSREKKESFPLTVTSAQKNPTAFYLCASTLVKAGELFFGEGSRLTVL.

This clone was counted between two and nine times. The chain is built from TRBV30 and TRBJ2-2; 7 bases are shared with TRBD2. Germline V lookup: CDR1 GTSNPN, CDR2 SVGIG (reference sequence). The CDR3 has 17 amino acids. Losses at the gene ends were 0 bases for V and 4 bases for J; bases not matched to a gene: 11. The CDR3 reads CAWSVPGREMVTGELFF. For the CDR3, the DNA is TGTGCCTGGAGTGTACCGGGGCGGGAGATGGTCACCGGGGAGCTGTTTTTT.

The chain uses TRBV28 and TRBJ1-2; maybe TRBD1 (6 bases). The germline V gene has CDR1 MDHEN and CDR2 SYDVKM. The CDR3 is 13 amino acids. V was trimmed by 11 bases and J by 1 base, leaving 14 bases between them. For the CDR3, the DNA is TGTGCCCTCCGGACAGTCGGTAACTATGGCTACACCTTC. It encodes CALRTVGNYGYTF.

The chain employs TRBV30 and TRBJ1-5; maybe TRBD1 (5 bases). Trimming cost V 3 bases and J 6 bases, with 12 bases left between them. The CDR3 is made up of 13 amino acids. Looked up from germline, CDR1 is GTSNPN and CDR2 is SVGIG (reference sequence). DNA for the CDR3: TGTGCCTGGAGATCCGGTCAGGGTCAGCCCCAGCATTTT. Its translation is CAWRSGQGQPQHF.